This entry is about one T cell receptor (beta chain). The table came from immunoSEQ multiplex PCR; TCRdb's copy has only in-frame clones and leaves some out. The table shows 95,000 to 150,000 clones, with over 75% occurring only once. The sample originates from a study of control samples from healthy donors and cancer patients. V was trimmed by 3 bases and J by 5 bases, leaving 20 bases between them. Germline lookup yields CDR1 SGDLS and CDR2 YYNGEE. The CDR3 length is 16 residues. This TCR was recovered from a man between 18 and 35 years old in good health. The sequencing sample was made of blood. This chain joins TRBV9 and TRBJ1-2, with D perhaps TRBD1 (5 bases). CDR3 region: CASSGSNLTVKYGYTF. Written as DNA, the CDR3 is TGTGCCAGCAGCGGCTCCAATCTGACAGTCAAATATGGCTACACCTTC.